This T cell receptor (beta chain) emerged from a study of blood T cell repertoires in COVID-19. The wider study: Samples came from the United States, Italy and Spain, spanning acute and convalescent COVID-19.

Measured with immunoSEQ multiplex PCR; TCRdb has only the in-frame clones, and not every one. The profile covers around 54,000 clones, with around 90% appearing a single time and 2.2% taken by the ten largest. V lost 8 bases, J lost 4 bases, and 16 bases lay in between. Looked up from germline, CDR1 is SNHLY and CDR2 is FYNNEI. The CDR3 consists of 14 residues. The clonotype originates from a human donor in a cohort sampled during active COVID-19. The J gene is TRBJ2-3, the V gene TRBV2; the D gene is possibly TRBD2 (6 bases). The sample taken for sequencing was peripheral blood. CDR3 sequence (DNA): TGTGCCAGCCGACAACTAGCCGGTGCAGATACGCAGTATTTT. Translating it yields CASRQLAGADTQYF.